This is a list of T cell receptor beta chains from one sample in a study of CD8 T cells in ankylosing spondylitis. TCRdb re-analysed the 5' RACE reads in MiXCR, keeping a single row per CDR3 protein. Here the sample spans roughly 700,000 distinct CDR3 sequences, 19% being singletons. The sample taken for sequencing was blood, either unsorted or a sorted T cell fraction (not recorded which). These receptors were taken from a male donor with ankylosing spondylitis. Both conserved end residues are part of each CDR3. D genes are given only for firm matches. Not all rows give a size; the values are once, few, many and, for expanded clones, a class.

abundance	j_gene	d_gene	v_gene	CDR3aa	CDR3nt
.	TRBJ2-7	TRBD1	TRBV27	CASSLFGTGPWEQYF	TGTGCCAGCAGTTTATTTGGGACAGGGCCTTGGGAGCAGTACTTC
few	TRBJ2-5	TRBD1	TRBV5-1	CASSIYTGTGGQETQYF	TGCGCCAGCAGCATCTACACCGGGACAGGGGGTCAAGAGACCCAGTACTTC
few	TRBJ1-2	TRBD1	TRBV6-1	CASSERTGLDGYTF	TGTGCCAGCAGTGAAAGGACAGGGTTGGATGGCTACACCTTC
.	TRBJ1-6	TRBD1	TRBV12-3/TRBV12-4	CASSRDRLDVSPLHF	TGTGCCAGCAGTCGGGACAGACTAGACGTGTCACCCCTCCACTTT
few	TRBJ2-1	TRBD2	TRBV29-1	CSADPGLAGQFF	TGCAGCGCCGATCCGGGACTAGCGGGACAGTTCTTC
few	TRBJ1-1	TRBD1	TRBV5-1	CASSTPQGSVTEAFF	TGCGCCAGCAGCACGCCACAGGGGTCGGTGACTGAAGCTTTCTTT
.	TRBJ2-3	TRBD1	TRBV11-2	CASSTGTASLTDTQYF	TGTGCCAGCAGCACTGGGACAGCAAGCCTCACAGATACGCAGTATTTT
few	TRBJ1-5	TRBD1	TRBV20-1	CSARADRGLASQPQHF	TGCAGTGCTAGAGCTGACAGGGGCCTGGCCTCTCAGCCCCAGCATTTT
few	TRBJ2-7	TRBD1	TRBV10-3	CAISSRTGGHEQYF	TGTGCCATCAGCTCAAGAACAGGGGGTCACGAGCAGTACTTC
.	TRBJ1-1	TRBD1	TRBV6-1	CASSESQGAGTEAFF	TGTGCCAGCAGTGAGAGCCAGGGGGCTGGGACTGAAGCTTTCTTT
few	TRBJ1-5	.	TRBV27	CASSLVGQPNQPQHF	TGTGCCAGCAGTTTGGTAGGACAGCCTAATCAGCCCCAGCATTTT
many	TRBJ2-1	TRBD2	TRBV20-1	CSARDGTRVSGEQFF	TGCAGTGCTAGAGACGGGACTAGGGTTTCTGGTGAGCAGTTCTTC
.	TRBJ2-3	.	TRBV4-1	CASTRGSTDTQYF	TGCGCCAGCACCCGGGGCAGCACAGATACGCAGTATTTT
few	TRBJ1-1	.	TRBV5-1	CASSLGAVSMNTEAFF	TGCGCCAGCAGCTTGGGGGCAGTCTCGATGAACACTGAAGCTTTCTTT